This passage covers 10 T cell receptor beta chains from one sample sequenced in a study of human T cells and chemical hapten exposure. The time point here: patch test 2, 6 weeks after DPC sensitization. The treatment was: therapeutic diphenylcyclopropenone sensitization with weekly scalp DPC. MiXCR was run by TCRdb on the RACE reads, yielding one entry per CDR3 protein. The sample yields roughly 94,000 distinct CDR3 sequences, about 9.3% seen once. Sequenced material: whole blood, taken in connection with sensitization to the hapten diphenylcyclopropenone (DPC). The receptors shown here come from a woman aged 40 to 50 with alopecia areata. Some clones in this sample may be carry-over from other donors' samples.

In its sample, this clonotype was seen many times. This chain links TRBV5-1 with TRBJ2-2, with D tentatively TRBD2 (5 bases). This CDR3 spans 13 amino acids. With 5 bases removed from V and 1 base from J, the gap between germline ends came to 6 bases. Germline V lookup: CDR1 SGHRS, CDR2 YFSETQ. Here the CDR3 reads CASREENTGELFF. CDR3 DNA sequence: TGCGCCAGCAGGGAGGAGAACACCGGGGAGCTGTTTTTT.

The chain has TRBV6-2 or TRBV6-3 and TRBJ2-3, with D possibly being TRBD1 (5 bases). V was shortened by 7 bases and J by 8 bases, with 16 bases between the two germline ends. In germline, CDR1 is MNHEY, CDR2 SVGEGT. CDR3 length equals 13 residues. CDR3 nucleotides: TGTGCCAGCAACCAGGGCCCTTCTGGTACGCAGTATTTT. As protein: CASNQGPSGTQYF.

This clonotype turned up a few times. The CDR3 loop reads CASSWTANTGELFF. The CDR3 DNA reads TGTGCCAGCAGTTGGACAGCGAACACCGGGGAGCTGTTTTTT. The chain is built from TRBV6-4 and TRBJ2-2, with D possibly TRBD1 on 6 matching bases. This CDR3 contains 14 residues. Trimming took 5 bases from V and 0 from J, leaving 7 bases between them. CDR1 and CDR2 (germline): MRHNA, SNTAGT.

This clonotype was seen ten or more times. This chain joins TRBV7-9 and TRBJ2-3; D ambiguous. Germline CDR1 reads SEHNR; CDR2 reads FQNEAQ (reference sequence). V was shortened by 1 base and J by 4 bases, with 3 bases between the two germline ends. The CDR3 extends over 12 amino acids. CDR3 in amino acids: CASSLVPDTQYF. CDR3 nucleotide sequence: TGTGCCAGCAGCTTAGTGCCAGATACGCAGTATTTT.

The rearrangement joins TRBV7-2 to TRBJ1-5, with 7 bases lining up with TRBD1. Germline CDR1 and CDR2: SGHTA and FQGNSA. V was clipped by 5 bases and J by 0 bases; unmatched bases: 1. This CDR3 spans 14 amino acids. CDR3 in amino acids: CASSDRDSNQPQHF. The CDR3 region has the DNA TGTGCCAGCAGCGACAGGGATAGCAATCAGCCCCAGCATTTT.

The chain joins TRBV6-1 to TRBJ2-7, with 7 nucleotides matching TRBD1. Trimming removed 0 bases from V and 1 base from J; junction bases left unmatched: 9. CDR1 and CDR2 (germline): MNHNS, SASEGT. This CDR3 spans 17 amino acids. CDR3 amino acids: CASSEAAGGSWSYEQYF. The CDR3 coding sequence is TGTGCCAGCAGTGAAGCAGCAGGGGGTAGTTGGTCCTACGAGCAGTACTTC.

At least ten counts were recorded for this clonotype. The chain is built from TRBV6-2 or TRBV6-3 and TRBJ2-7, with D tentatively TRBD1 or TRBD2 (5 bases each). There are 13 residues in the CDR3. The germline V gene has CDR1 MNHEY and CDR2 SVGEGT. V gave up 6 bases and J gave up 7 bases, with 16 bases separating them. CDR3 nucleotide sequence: TGTGCCAGCAGCTCCGGGACCCTGAGAGAGCAGTACTTC. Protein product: CASSSGTLREQYF.

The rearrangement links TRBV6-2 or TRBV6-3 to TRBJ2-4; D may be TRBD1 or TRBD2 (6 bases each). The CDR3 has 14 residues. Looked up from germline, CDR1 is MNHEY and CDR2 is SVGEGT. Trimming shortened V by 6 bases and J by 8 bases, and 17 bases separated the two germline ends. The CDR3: CASRSGQTGDIQYF. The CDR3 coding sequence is TGTGCCAGCAGATCTGGACAGACGGGGGACATTCAGTACTTC.

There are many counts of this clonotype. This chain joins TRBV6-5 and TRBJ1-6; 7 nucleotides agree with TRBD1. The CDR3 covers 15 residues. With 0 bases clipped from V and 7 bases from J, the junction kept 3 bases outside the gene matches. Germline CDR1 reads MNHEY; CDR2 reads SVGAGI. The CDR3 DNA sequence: TGTGCCAGCAGTTACTCGACAGGGCTCAATTCACCCCTCCACTTT. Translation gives CASSYSTGLNSPLHF.

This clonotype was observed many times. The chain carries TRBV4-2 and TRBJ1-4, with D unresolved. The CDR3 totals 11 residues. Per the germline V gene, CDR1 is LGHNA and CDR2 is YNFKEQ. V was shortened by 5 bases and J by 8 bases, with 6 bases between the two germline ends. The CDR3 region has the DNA TGTGCCAGCAGCGAGTGGGAAAAACTGTTTTTT. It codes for CASSEWEKLFF.